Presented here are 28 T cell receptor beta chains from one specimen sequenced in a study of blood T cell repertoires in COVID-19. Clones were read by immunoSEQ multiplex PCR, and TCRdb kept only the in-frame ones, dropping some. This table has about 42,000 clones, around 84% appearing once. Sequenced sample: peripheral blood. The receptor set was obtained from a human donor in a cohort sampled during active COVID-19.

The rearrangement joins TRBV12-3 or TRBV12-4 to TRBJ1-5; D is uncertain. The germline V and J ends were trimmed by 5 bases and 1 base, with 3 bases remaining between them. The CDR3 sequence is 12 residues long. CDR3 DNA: TGTGCCAGCAGTCAAAGCAATCAGCCCCAGCATTTT. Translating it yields CASSQSNQPQHF.

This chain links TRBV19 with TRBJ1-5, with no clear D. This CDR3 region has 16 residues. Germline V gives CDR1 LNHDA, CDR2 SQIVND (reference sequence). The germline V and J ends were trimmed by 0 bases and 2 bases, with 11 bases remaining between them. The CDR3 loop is CASSIEPVYRNQPQHF. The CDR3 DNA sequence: TGTGCCAGTAGTATAGAGCCAGTGTATCGCAATCAGCCCCAGCATTTT.

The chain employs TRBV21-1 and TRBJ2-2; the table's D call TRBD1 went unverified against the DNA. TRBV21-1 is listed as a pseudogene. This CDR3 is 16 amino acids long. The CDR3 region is CASSKELDSYTGELFF. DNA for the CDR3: TGTGCCAGCAGCAAAGAGTTGGACAGTTACACCGGGGAGCTGTTTTTT.

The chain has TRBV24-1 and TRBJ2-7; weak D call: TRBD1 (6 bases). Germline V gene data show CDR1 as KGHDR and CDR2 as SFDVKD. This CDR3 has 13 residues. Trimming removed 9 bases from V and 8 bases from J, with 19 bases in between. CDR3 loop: CATRLLDRLKQYV. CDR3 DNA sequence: TGTGCCACCCGCCTATTAGACAGGCTGAAGCAGTACGTC.

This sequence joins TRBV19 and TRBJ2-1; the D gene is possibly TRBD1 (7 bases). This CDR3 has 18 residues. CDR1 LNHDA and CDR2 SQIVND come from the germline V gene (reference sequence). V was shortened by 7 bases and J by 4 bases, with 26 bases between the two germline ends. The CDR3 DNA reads TGTGCCAGTACGGAGGGTCGGCTGGGGACAGTTAAGTACAATGAGCAGTTCTTC. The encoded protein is CASTEGRLGTVKYNEQFF.

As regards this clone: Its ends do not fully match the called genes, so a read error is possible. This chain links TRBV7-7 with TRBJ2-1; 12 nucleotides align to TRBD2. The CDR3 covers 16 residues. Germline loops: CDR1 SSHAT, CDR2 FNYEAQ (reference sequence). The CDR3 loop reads CASSLRTSGDYNEQFF. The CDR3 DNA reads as TGTGCTAGCAGCCTCCGGACTAGCGGGGACTACAATGAGCAGTTCTTC.

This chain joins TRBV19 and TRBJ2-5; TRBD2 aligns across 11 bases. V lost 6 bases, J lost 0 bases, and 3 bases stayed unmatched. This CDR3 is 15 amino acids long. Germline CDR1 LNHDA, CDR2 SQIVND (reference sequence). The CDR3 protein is CASRMGLADQETQYF. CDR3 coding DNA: TGTGCCAGTAGGATGGGACTAGCGGACCAAGAGACCCAGTACTTC.

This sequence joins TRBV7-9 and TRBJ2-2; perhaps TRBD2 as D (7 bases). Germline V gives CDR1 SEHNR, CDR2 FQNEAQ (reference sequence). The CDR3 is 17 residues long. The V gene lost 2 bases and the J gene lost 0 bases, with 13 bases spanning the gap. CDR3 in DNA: TGTGCCAGCAGCTTATCTGGGGGGGCCTCGAACACCGGGGAGCTGTTTTTT. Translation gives CASSLSGGASNTGELFF.

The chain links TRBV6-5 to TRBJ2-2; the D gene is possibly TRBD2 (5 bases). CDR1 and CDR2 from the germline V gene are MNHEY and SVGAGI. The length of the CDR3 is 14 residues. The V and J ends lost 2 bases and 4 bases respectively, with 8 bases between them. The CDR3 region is CASSYDGVTGELFF. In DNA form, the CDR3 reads TGTGCCAGCAGTTACGACGGGGTCACCGGGGAGCTGTTTTTT.

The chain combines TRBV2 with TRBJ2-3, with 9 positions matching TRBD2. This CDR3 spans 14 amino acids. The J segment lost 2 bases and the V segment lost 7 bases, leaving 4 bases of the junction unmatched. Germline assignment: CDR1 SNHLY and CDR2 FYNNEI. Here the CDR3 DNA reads TGTGCCAGCAAAAGGACTAGCGACACAGATACGCAGTATTTT. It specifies CASKRTSDTDTQYF.

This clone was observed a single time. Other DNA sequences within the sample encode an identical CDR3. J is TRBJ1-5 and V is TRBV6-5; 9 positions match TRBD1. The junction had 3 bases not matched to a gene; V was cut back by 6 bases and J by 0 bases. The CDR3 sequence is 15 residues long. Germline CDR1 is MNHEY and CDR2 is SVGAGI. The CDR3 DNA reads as TGTGCCAGCAGGGGGACAGGGTATAGCAATCAGCCCCAGCATTTT. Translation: CASRGTGYSNQPQHF.

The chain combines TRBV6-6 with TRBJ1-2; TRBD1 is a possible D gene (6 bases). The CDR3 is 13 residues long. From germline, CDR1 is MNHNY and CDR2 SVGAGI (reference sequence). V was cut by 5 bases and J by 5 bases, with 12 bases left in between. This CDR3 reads CASSHRQDYGYTF. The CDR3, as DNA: TGTGCCAGCAGTCACAGACAGGATTATGGCTACACCTTC.

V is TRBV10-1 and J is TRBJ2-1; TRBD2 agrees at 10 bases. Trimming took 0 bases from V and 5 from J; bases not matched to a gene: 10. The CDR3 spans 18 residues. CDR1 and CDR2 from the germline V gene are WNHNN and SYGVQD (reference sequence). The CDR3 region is CASSESGVAGGYNNEQFF. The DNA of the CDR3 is TGCGCCAGCAGTGAGTCAGGGGTAGCGGGGGGATACAACAATGAGCAGTTCTTC.

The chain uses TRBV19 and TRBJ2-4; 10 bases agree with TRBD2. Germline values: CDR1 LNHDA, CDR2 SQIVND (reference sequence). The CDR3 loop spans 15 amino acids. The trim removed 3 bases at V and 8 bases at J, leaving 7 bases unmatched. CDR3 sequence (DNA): TGTGCCAGTAGTATCCGAGCGGGGGGGCCGGACATTCAGTACTTC. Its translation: CASSIRAGGPDIQYF.

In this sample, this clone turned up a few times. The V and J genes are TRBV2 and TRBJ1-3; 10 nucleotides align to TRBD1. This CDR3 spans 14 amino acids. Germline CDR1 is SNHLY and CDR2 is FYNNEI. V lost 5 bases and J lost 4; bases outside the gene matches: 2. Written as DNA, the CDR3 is TGTGCCAGCAGTCCGGGACAGGGGGGAAACACCATATATTTT. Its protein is CASSPGQGGNTIYF.

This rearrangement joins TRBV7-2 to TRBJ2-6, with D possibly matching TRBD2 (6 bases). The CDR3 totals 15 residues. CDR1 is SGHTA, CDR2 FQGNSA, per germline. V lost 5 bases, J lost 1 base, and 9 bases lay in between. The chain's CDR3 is CASSPRGSGANVLTF. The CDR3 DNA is TGTGCCAGCAGCCCGCGGGGTTCTGGGGCCAACGTCCTGACTTTC.

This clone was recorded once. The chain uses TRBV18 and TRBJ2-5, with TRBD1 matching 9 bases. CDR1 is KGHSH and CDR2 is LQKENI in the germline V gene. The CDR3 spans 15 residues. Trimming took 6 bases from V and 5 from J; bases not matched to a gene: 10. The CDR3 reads CASSPRTGVGETQYF. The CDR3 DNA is TGTGCCAGCTCGCCCCGGACAGGGGTGGGTGAGACCCAGTACTTC.

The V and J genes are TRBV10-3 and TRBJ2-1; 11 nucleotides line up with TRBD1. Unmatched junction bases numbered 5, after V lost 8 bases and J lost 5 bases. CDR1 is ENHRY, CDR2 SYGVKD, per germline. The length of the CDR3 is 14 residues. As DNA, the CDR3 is TGTGCCATCCAGGGACAGGGGGTCGACAATGAGCAGTTCTTC. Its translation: CAIQGQGVDNEQFF.

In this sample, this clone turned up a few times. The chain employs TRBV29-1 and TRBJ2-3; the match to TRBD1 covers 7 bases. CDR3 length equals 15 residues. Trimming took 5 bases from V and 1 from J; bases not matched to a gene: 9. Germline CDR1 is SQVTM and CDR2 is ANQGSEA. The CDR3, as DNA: TGCAGCGTTTCCCCGACAGGGCCGGGCACAGATACGCAGTATTTT. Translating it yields CSVSPTGPGTDTQYF.

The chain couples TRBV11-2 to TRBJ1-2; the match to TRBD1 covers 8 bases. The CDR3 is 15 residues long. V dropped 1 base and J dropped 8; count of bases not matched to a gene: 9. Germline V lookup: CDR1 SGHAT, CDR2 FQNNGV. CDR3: CASSLVSQGARGYTF. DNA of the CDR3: TGTGCCAGCAGCTTAGTGTCCCAGGGGGCAAGGGGCTACACCTTC.

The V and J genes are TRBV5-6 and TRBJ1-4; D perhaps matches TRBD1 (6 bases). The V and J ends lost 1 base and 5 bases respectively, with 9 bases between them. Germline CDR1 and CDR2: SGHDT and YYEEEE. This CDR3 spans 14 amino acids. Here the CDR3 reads CASSLWTVNEKLFF. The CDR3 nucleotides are TGTGCCAGCAGCTTGTGGACAGTAAATGAAAAACTGTTTTTT.

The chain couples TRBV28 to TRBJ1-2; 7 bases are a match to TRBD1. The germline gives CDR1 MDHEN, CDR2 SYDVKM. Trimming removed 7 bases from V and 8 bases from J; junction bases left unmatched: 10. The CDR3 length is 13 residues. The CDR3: CASTPGQSHGYTF. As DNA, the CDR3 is TGTGCCAGCACCCCGGGACAGTCTCACGGCTACACCTTC.

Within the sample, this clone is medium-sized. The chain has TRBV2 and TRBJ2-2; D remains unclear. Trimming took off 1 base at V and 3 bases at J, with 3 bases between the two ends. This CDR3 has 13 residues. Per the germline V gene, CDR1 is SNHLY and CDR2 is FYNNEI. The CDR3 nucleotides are TGTGCCAGCAGTGAAGGAGACACCGGGGAGCTGTTTTTT. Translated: CASSEGDTGELFF.

CDR3 in DNA: TGCGCCAGCACGGGGACATCTTTCGTCCAAGAGACCCAGTACTTC. It encodes CASTGTSFVQETQYF. The J gene is TRBJ2-5, the V gene TRBV10-1, with TRBD1 as a possible D gene (6 bases). Germline CDR1 WNHNN, CDR2 SYGVQD (reference sequence). V was shortened by 7 bases and J by 1 base, with 16 bases between the two germline ends. The CDR3 has 15 residues.

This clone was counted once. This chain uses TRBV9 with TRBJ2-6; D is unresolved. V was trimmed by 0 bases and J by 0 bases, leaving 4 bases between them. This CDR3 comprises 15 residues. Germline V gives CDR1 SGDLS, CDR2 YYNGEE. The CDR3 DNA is TGTGCCAGCAGCGTAGCCGTCTCTGGGGCCAACGTCCTGACTTTC. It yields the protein CASSVAVSGANVLTF.

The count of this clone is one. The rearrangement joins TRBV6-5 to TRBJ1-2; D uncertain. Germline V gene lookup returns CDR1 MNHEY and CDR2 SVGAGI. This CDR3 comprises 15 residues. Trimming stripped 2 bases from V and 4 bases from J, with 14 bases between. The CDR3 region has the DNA TGTGCCAGCAGTTACAGGCCACAGATTCTCTATGGCTACACCTTC. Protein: CASSYRPQILYGYTF.

The chain's CDR3 is CASSPTQGGTEAFF. DNA for the CDR3: TGTGCCAGCTCACCGACCCAGGGAGGCACTGAAGCTTTCTTT. The chain has TRBV18 and TRBJ1-1; D is possibly TRBD1 (5 bases). The CDR3 sequence is 14 residues long. The V end lost 3 bases, the J end lost 4 bases, and 12 bases lay between the germline ends. The germline V gene encodes CDR1 KGHSH and CDR2 LQKENI.

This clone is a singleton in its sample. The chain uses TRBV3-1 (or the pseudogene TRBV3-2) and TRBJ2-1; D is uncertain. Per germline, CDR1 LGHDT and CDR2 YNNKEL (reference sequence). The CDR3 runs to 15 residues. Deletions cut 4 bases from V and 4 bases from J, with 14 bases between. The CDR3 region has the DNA TGTGCCAGCAGCCCACTTCTATCGGTATACAATGAGCAGTTCTTC. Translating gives CASSPLLSVYNEQFF.